The 26 T cell receptor beta chains below were found in one sample sequenced in a study of blood T cell repertoires in COVID-19. Repertoires were generated with immunoSEQ multiplex PCR, while TCRdb's copy carries only in-frame clones and drops some. This sample has tens of thousands of clones, with approximately 92% found just once. The source material was peripheral blood. The receptors were gathered from a woman older than 75 with acute or convalescent COVID-19.

V is TRBV3-1 (or the pseudogene TRBV3-2) and J is TRBJ1-2; a weak D match, TRBD1 (6 bases). V dropped 0 bases and J dropped 5 bases, with 16 bases sitting between them. The CDR3 is 16 residues long. Germline V gene sequence: CDR1 LGHDT, CDR2 YNNKEL (reference sequence). The CDR3 bases are TGTGCCAGCAGCCAAGAATTCTCCGGGACATCATATGGCTACACCTTC. Residues: CASSQEFSGTSYGYTF.

The V gene is TRBV5-1, the J gene TRBJ1-3; 8 bases fit TRBD1. The CDR3 is made up of 17 amino acids. Germline V gene lookup returns CDR1 SGHRS and CDR2 YFSETQ. Trimming at V came to 1 base and at J to 3 bases, leaving 9 bases not matched to a gene. The CDR3 loop is CASSLRGQGANGNTIYF. DNA of the CDR3: TGCGCCAGCAGCTTGAGAGGGCAGGGGGCCAATGGAAACACCATATATTTT.

Only one count was recorded for this clone. The chain has TRBV5-1 and TRBJ2-5, with no clear D. Looked up from germline, CDR1 is SGHRS and CDR2 is YFSETQ. The CDR3 totals 14 residues. With 4 bases removed from V and 1 base from J, the gap between germline ends came to 11 bases. The CDR3 spells CASSQTPTQETQYF. In nucleotides, the CDR3 is TGCGCCAGCAGCCAGACACCTACCCAAGAGACCCAGTACTTC.

This clone was seen a single time. The rearrangement links TRBV9 to TRBJ1-1, with 10 bases fitting TRBD1. J lost 6 bases, V lost 0 bases, and 5 bases had no gene match. CDR3 length: 15 amino acids. Looked up from germline, CDR1 is SGDLS and CDR2 is YYNGEE. The DNA of the CDR3 is TGTGCCAGCAGCGTAGGGGACAGGGGCGGGTCTGAAGCTTTCTTT. Translated, it gives CASSVGDRGGSEAFF.

This clone has only one observation. The J gene is TRBJ1-1, the V gene TRBV21-1. TRBV21-1 is a documented pseudogene. The CDR3 totals 17 residues. The CDR3 nucleotides are TGTGCCAGCAGCCCCTCTTTTGAGGGCACTAAACTAACTGAAGCTTTCTTT. Its protein is CASSPSFEGTKLTEAFF.

This chain links TRBV29-1 with TRBJ1-5; a weak D match, TRBD1 (5 bases). The length of the CDR3 is 15 residues. Germline V gene lookup returns CDR1 SQVTM and CDR2 ANQGSEA. The V end lost 7 bases, the J end lost 4 bases, and 20 bases lay between the germline ends. The CDR3 DNA is TGCAGCGCACGGCGGGGGGGACGGGAGAATCAGCCCCAGCATTTT. Amino acids: CSARRGGRENQPQHF.

This clone has only one observation. The genes are TRBV2 and TRBJ1-2; D unclear. The V end lost 8 bases, the J end lost 3 bases, and 16 bases lay between the germline ends. Germline assignment: CDR1 SNHLY and CDR2 FYNNEI. This CDR3 region has 14 residues. The DNA of the CDR3 is TGTGCCAGCTACACATCCGGGGTTGACTATGGCTACACCTTC. Translation gives CASYTSGVDYGYTF.

The V and J genes are TRBV11-2 and TRBJ2-4; D gene unclear. V lost 1 base to trimming and J lost 6 bases, with 10 bases between them. Per germline, CDR1 SGHAT and CDR2 FQNNGV. The CDR3 loop spans 14 amino acids. The CDR3 here is CASSLGASPNIQYF. In DNA form, the CDR3 reads TGTGCCAGCAGCTTAGGGGCATCCCCAAACATTCAGTACTTC.

The chain recombines TRBV3-1 (or the pseudogene TRBV3-2) with TRBJ1-2; no clear D. The germline gives CDR1 LGHDT, CDR2 YNNKEL (reference sequence). The CDR3 is made up of 13 amino acids. V was pared by 0 bases and J by 8 bases, with 10 bases between. The CDR3 sequence: CASSQDTIAGYTF. The CDR3 coding sequence is TGTGCCAGCAGCCAAGATACGATCGCGGGCTACACCTTC.

The J gene is TRBJ1-5, the V gene TRBV7-2; 8 nucleotides align to TRBD1. The CDR3 is 15 residues long. The V gene end was trimmed by 2 bases and the J gene end by 6 bases; junction bases not matched to a gene: 6. CDR1 is SGHTA, CDR2 FQGNSA, per germline. CDR3 coding DNA: TGTGCCAGCAGCTTAAGGACAGGGCTAGGTCAGCCCCAGCATTTT. Encoded protein: CASSLRTGLGQPQHF.

This chain joins TRBV5-4 and TRBJ2-2, with TRBD2 identical over 14 bases. The CDR3 has 16 amino acids. Trimming at V came to 4 bases and at J to 7 bases, leaving 6 bases not matched to a gene. Germline CDR1 SGHNT, CDR2 YYREEE (reference sequence). The CDR3 is CASSAGLAGVIGELFF. The CDR3 DNA reads as TGTGCCAGCAGCGCGGGACTAGCGGGAGTAATCGGGGAGCTGTTTTTT. The complete variable domain, with remaining parts taken from reference TRBV5-4 and TRBJ2-2, reads ETGVTQSPTHLIKTRGQQVTLRCSSQSGHNTVSWYQQALGQGPQFIFQYYREEENGRGNFPPRFSGLQFPNYSSELNVNALELDDSALYLCASSAGLAGVIGELFFGEGSRLTVL.

This clone has only one observation. The chain is built from TRBV5-4 and TRBJ2-7; D ambiguous. The germline CDR1 and CDR2 sequences are SGHNT and YYREEE (reference sequence). This CDR3 is 14 amino acids long. Between the trimmed V and J ends, which lost 4 bases and 0 bases, there was a span of 11 bases. DNA of the CDR3: TGTGCCAGCAGCCCAGGCCCGGACTCCTACGAGCAGTACTTC. Protein product: CASSPGPDSYEQYF.

J is TRBJ2-3 and V is TRBV2; TRBD2 aligns across 11 bases. Trimming removed 5 bases from V and 1 base from J; junction bases left unmatched: 2. The V gene's germline CDR1 is SNHLY and CDR2 FYNNEI. The CDR3 length is 15 residues. CDR3 amino acids: CASSKGLAGTDTQYF. The CDR3 DNA reads TGTGCCAGCAGTAAGGGACTAGCGGGCACAGATACGCAGTATTTT. Full variable domain (missing parts from reference TRBV2 and TRBJ2-3): EPEVTQTPSHQVTQMGQEVILRCVPISNHLYFYWYRQILGQKVEFLVSFYNNEISEKSEIFDDQFSVERPDGSNFTLKIRSTKLEDSAMYFCASSKGLAGTDTQYFGPGTRLTVL.

V usage is TRBV5-5 and J usage is TRBJ1-5; D is perhaps TRBD1 (5 bases). V was pared by 4 bases and J by 5 bases, with 16 bases between. CDR1 is SGHKS and CDR2 is YYEKEE in the germline V gene (reference sequence). This CDR3 contains 15 residues. The CDR3 here is CASSQGQGGYQPQHF. Here the CDR3 DNA reads TGTGCCAGCAGCCAAGGGCAGGGTGGCTATCAGCCCCAGCATTTT.

The V call is TRBV15, the J call TRBJ2-5; D might be TRBD2 (5 bases). The length of the CDR3 is 15 residues. The germline V and J ends were trimmed by 0 bases and 5 bases, with 13 bases remaining between them. Germline V gene data show CDR1 as LNHNV and CDR2 as YYDKDF (reference sequence). The CDR3 region has the DNA TGTGCCACCAGCAGAGACTCTTGGACGGGGGAGACCCAGTACTTC. Its protein product is CATSRDSWTGETQYF.

This chain links TRBV4-2 with TRBJ2-4; D gene uncertain. Germline assignment: CDR1 LGHNA and CDR2 YNFKEQ. Trimming took 6 bases from V and 6 from J, leaving 18 bases between them. The length of the CDR3 is 15 residues. The CDR3 DNA reads TGTGCCAGCAGTGAACAGATATTAGTGCCAAACATTCAGTACTTC. This translates into CASSEQILVPNIQYF.

The chain combines TRBV5-6 with TRBJ2-1; D is unresolved. CDR3 length: 14 residues. CDR1 is SGHDT, CDR2 YYEEEE, per germline. Trimming took off 0 bases at V and 6 bases at J, with 10 bases between the two ends. In DNA form, the CDR3 reads TGTGCCAGCAGCTTGGTGGTAGCTCCCAATGAGCAGTTCTTC. Translation gives CASSLVVAPNEQFF.

In its sample, this clone was seen once. DNA for the CDR3: TGTGCCAGCAGCGTGGCGACTAGCGGGGACTACAATGAGCAGTTCTTC. Protein sequence: CASSVATSGDYNEQFF. The genes are TRBV9 and TRBJ2-1; 11 positions agree with TRBD2. V shed 2 bases, J shed 3 bases, and the junction held 4 bases outside the gene matches. There are 16 residues in the CDR3. Germline CDR1 and CDR2: SGDLS and YYNGEE.

This clone was counted once. The rearrangement links TRBV25-1 to TRBJ1-3; 8 bases are shared with TRBD1. Germline lookup yields CDR1 MGHDK and CDR2 SYGVNS. The junction had 8 bases not matched to a gene; V was cut back by 2 bases and J by 2 bases. There are 17 residues in the CDR3. This CDR3 is CASSEPPGRGPGNTIYF. CDR3 bases: TGTGCCAGCAGTGAACCCCCCGGCAGGGGGCCTGGAAACACCATATATTTT.

This sequence joins TRBV19 and TRBJ2-1; TRBD2 matches at 12 bases. V gave up 7 bases and J gave up 9 bases; unmatched junction bases: 13. The CDR3 spans 16 residues. Germline CDR1 reads LNHDA; CDR2 reads SQIVND (reference sequence). The CDR3, as DNA: TGTGCCAGTATCCCCCCCGGGACTAGCGGGTTGGGTGAGCAGTTCTTC. Encoded protein: CASIPPGTSGLGEQFF.

This chain joins TRBV7-2 and TRBJ1-3; 8 bases line up with TRBD1. In germline, CDR1 is SGHTA, CDR2 FQGNSA. V lost 5 bases, J lost 2 bases, and 5 bases stayed unmatched. The length of the CDR3 is 15 residues. CDR3 sequence (DNA): TGTGCCAGCAGCCCGTGGACAGGGACTGGAAACACCATATATTTT. Protein sequence: CASSPWTGTGNTIYF.

This clone was observed a single time. V gene TRBV3-1 (or the pseudogene TRBV3-2) combines with J gene TRBJ1-5; D is perhaps TRBD1 (6 bases). There are 14 residues in the CDR3. Germline V lookup: CDR1 LGHDT, CDR2 YNNKEL (reference sequence). V was pared by 1 base and J by 2 bases, with 6 bases between. The CDR3 nucleotides are TGTGCCAGCAGCCAAGGACAGGGCAATCAGCCCCAGCATTTT. Its translation is CASSQGQGNQPQHF.

The V and J genes are TRBV12-5 and TRBJ1-1; 7 bases agree with TRBD1. Germline V lookup: CDR1 LGHNT, CDR2 FRNRAP. After removal of 4 bases from V and 1 base from J, the junction contained 9 bases not matched to a gene. The CDR3 contains 16 residues. This CDR3 reads CASGSKDRVGNTEAFF. The CDR3 nucleotides are TGTGCTAGTGGTTCAAAAGACAGGGTTGGGAACACTGAAGCTTTCTTT.

The V and J genes are TRBV7-5 and TRBJ2-7; the table's TRBD1 call for D was not verified on the DNA. TRBV7-5 is shown as a pseudogene. The CDR3 is made up of 14 amino acids. CDR3 nucleotides: TGTGTCAGAAGCTTAGCGGACAGGGCCTACGAGCAGTACTTC. Its translation is CVRSLADRAYEQYF.

This clone was counted a single time. This chain joins TRBV27 and TRBJ1-5; no clear D gene. Trimming removed 5 bases from V and 2 bases from J, with 7 bases in between. This CDR3 is 13 amino acids long. The germline V gene encodes CDR1 MNHEY and CDR2 SMNVEV (reference sequence). The CDR3 loop is CASSPNGNQPQHF. Written as DNA, the CDR3 is TGTGCCAGCAGTCCCAATGGCAATCAGCCCCAGCATTTT.

This clone came up once. The V and J genes are TRBV7-9 and TRBJ1-2, with D maybe TRBD1 (5 bases). The length of the CDR3 is 16 residues. With 2 bases removed from V and 8 bases from J, the gap between germline ends came to 21 bases. Germline V CDR1 and CDR2: SEHNR, FQNEAQ (reference sequence). The CDR3 protein is CASSLFVRDSLGGYTF. CDR3 DNA: TGTGCCAGCAGCTTATTCGTTAGGGACTCTCTGGGAGGCTACACCTTC.